Following are 21 T cell receptor beta chains from one sample sequenced in a study of blood T cell repertoires in COVID-19. Clones were read by immunoSEQ multiplex PCR, and TCRdb kept only the in-frame ones, dropping some. This sample has about 100,000 clones; about 89% occur once, and the top ten carry around 2%. Sequencing input: peripheral blood. These receptors all stem from a human donor with active COVID-19. The donor label of this sample is uncertain.

This clone was seen just once. The CDR3 DNA follows: TGTGCCTGGAGTTCGACTAGACTAGCGGGGGGGCCCAACATTCAGTACTTC. It codes for CAWSSTRLAGGPNIQYF. This sequence joins TRBV30 and TRBJ2-4; 14 nucleotides line up with TRBD2. Germline loops: CDR1 GTSNPN, CDR2 SVGIG (reference sequence). V shed 2 bases and J 7 bases; nucleotides not matched to a gene: 10. The CDR3 extends over 17 amino acids.

V gene TRBV3-1 (or the pseudogene TRBV3-2) combines with J gene TRBJ2-7, with D perhaps matching TRBD2 (5 bases). The V gene lost 0 bases and the J gene lost 5 bases, with 11 bases spanning the gap. Per the germline V gene, CDR1 is LGHDT and CDR2 is YNNKEL (reference sequence). The CDR3 has 14 amino acids. Written as DNA, the CDR3 is TGTGCCAGCAGCCAAGAAGAGGGTCGGCACGAGCAGTACTTC. It codes for CASSQEEGRHEQYF.

The chain uses TRBV28 and TRBJ2-5, with D possibly being TRBD1 (6 bases). Between the trimmed V and J ends, which lost 2 bases and 3 bases, there was a span of 13 bases. The V gene's germline CDR1 is MDHEN and CDR2 SYDVKM. CDR3 size: 15 residues. CDR3 region: CASSLGRKGEETQYF. The DNA of the CDR3 is TGTGCCAGCAGTTTAGGCAGAAAGGGGGAAGAGACCCAGTACTTC.

This sequence joins TRBV7-9 and TRBJ1-1; D gene ambiguous. Germline V gene sequence: CDR1 SEHNR, CDR2 FQNEAQ (reference sequence). This CDR3 is built from 14 residues. V was pared by 6 bases and J by 1 base, with 12 bases between. CDR3 loop: CASRKLEWNTEAFF. In DNA, the CDR3 is TGTGCCAGCAGAAAGTTGGAGTGGAACACTGAAGCTTTCTTT.

This clone was seen just once. The chain is built from TRBV4-3 and TRBJ1-2, with TRBD1 matching 8 bases. The CDR3 extends over 17 amino acids. The trim removed 0 bases at V and 2 bases at J, leaving 8 bases unmatched. Looked up from germline, CDR1 is LGHNA and CDR2 is YSLEER. CDR3 bases: TGCGCCAGCAGCCAAGAAGTCGCGACAGGGGTGAACTATGGCTACACCTTC. The encoded protein is CASSQEVATGVNYGYTF.

The chain has TRBV2 and TRBJ1-5; D may be TRBD1 (6 bases). Per germline, CDR1 SNHLY and CDR2 FYNNEI. The CDR3 covers 13 residues. The V gene lost 4 bases and the J gene lost 5 bases, with 9 bases spanning the gap. The chain's CDR3 is CASSAEGDQPQHF. In nucleotides, the CDR3 is TGTGCCAGCAGTGCAGAGGGGGATCAGCCCCAGCATTTT.

The V call is TRBV7-9, the J call TRBJ2-7, with TRBD2 matching 8 bases. Trimming cost V 4 bases and J 2 bases; bases outside gene matches: 13. The CDR3 spans 17 residues. Germline loops: CDR1 SEHNR, CDR2 FQNEAQ (reference sequence). The CDR3 protein is CASSSEDRGGPTYEQYF. In DNA, the CDR3 is TGTGCCAGCAGCTCCGAGGATCGCGGGGGGCCAACCTACGAGCAGTACTTC.

The chain recombines TRBV19 with TRBJ2-3; tentative D call: TRBD1 (5 bases). The germline CDR1 and CDR2 sequences are LNHDA and SQIVND (reference sequence). Trimming removed 7 bases at V and 6 bases at J, with 11 bases between. The CDR3 is 12 residues long. CDR3 sequence reads: CASKQGIDTQYF. CDR3 bases: TGTGCCAGTAAGCAGGGTATTGATACGCAGTATTTT.

This clone came up once. V gene TRBV4-1 combines with J gene TRBJ1-1; 7 nucleotides line up with TRBD1. The CDR3 loop spans 16 amino acids. With V trimmed by 1 base and J by 0 bases, 5 bases remained unmatched. Germline CDR1 and CDR2: MGHRA and YSYEKL. CDR3 nucleotide sequence: TGCGCCAGCAGCCAAGCGGATGGACAGGTGAACACTGAAGCTTTCTTT. Its protein product is CASSQADGQVNTEAFF.

This chain connects TRBV28 to TRBJ2-3; 8 bases align to TRBD2. This CDR3 spans 15 amino acids. Per the germline V gene, CDR1 is MDHEN and CDR2 is SYDVKM. After removal of 8 bases from V and 1 base from J, the junction contained 8 bases not matched to a gene. CDR3 nucleotide sequence: TGTGCCAGCGGCCGGGGGGGAGGGGGCACAGATACGCAGTATTTT. Protein sequence: CASGRGGGGTDTQYF. Filled out from reference TRBV28 and TRBJ2-3, the complete variable domain reads DVKVTQSSRYLVKRTGEKVFLECVQDMDHENMFWYRQDPGLGLRLIYFSYDVKMKEKGDIPEGYSVSREKKERFSLILESASTNQTSMYLCASGRGGGGTDTQYFGPGTRLTVL.

The chain couples TRBV6-5 to TRBJ1-5; 9 positions agree with TRBD1. This CDR3 region has 15 residues. Germline assignment: CDR1 MNHEY and CDR2 SVGAGI. V dropped 6 bases and J dropped 6; count of bases not matched to a gene: 9. CDR3 DNA: TGTGCCAGCAGGGGCCGGGGGACAGGGAGTCAGCCCCAGCATTTT. Its translation is CASRGRGTGSQPQHF.

V gene TRBV27 combines with J gene TRBJ1-6; TRBD1 matches 8 bases. Trimming cost V 3 bases and J 0 bases; bases outside gene matches: 4. CDR1 is MNHEY, CDR2 SMNVEV, per germline (reference sequence). CDR3 size: 17 residues. The CDR3 coding sequence is TGTGCCAGCAGTTTCGGGGACAGGAGCTCCTATAATTCACCCCTCCACTTT. Translated, it gives CASSFGDRSSYNSPLHF.

This rearrangement joins TRBV10-3 to TRBJ2-7, with D perhaps matching TRBD1 (5 bases). Germline-derived CDR1 and CDR2 are ENHRY and SYGVKD. There are 13 residues in the CDR3. V was trimmed by 7 bases and J by 5 bases, leaving 15 bases between them. The DNA for the CDR3 is TGTGCCATCACCGCAAGGGGTTCCGACGAGCAGTACTTC. This gives the protein CAITARGSDEQYF.

This rearrangement joins TRBV19 to TRBJ2-1; D call uncertain. The CDR3 consists of 13 residues. From germline, CDR1 is LNHDA and CDR2 SQIVND (reference sequence). V was clipped by 2 bases and J by 10 bases, with 12 bases between them. The CDR3 region has the DNA TGTGCCAGTAGTATATATAGCCTGGAAGAGCAGTTCTTC. Translating it yields CASSIYSLEEQFF.

The chain couples TRBV3-1 (or the pseudogene TRBV3-2) to TRBJ1-6, with D uncertain. Germline V lookup: CDR1 LGHDT, CDR2 YNNKEL (reference sequence). There are 15 residues in the CDR3. Trimming took off 0 bases at V and 5 bases at J, with 8 bases between the two ends. DNA for the CDR3: TGTGCCAGCAGCCAAGAATTCGGGGATAATTCACCCCTCCACTTT. It codes for CASSQEFGDNSPLHF.

The genes are TRBV5-6 and TRBJ2-1; tentative D call: TRBD1 (6 bases). This CDR3 contains 13 residues. V shed 4 bases and J shed 4 bases, with 9 bases lying between them. Per germline, CDR1 SGHDT and CDR2 YYEEEE. The CDR3 here is CASSVGQYNEQFF. DNA of the CDR3: TGTGCCAGCAGCGTAGGACAGTACAATGAGCAGTTCTTC.

The chain joins TRBV4-2 to TRBJ1-2, with TRBD1 matching over 7 bases. The trim removed 0 bases at V and 2 bases at J, leaving 6 bases unmatched. The CDR3 consists of 16 residues. CDR1 and CDR2 from the germline V gene are LGHNA and YNFKEQ. CDR3 in amino acids: CASSQETGTANYGYTF. The CDR3 bases are TGTGCCAGCAGCCAAGAAACCGGGACAGCAAACTATGGCTACACCTTC.

This chain links TRBV7-2 with TRBJ2-1, with D possibly matching TRBD1 (6 bases). V lost 8 bases and J lost 0, with 14 bases in between. The germline V gene encodes CDR1 SGHTA and CDR2 FQGNSA. The CDR3 covers 15 residues. DNA of the CDR3: TGTGCCAGCCGAGAGGGGGTCAGCTCCTACAATGAGCAGTTCTTC. This gives the protein CASREGVSSYNEQFF.

The chain is built from TRBV7-9 and TRBJ2-7; 16 bases line up with TRBD2. Germline loops: CDR1 SEHNR, CDR2 FQNEAQ (reference sequence). The trim removed 4 bases at V and 1 base at J, leaving 10 bases unmatched. This CDR3 has 19 amino acids. The CDR3 sequence is CASSSYRGLAGGLSYEQYF. Here the CDR3 DNA reads TGTGCCAGCAGCTCATACCGGGGACTAGCGGGGGGGCTTTCCTACGAGCAGTACTTC.

The chain combines TRBV5-1 with TRBJ2-5; TRBD2 matches at 12 bases. J was trimmed by 5 bases and V by 0 bases; bases with no gene match: 11. CDR1 SGHRS and CDR2 YFSETQ come from the germline V gene. This CDR3 has 18 residues. CDR3 loop: CASSLELASGGASETQYF. CDR3 nucleotides: TGCGCCAGCAGCTTGGAACTTGCTAGCGGGGGGGCCAGTGAGACCCAGTACTTC.

The chain combines TRBV5-4 with TRBJ2-3; a weak D match, TRBD1 (5 bases). CDR1 is SGHNT, CDR2 YYREEE, per germline (reference sequence). V lost 1 base and J 6 bases, leaving 12 bases between the germline ends. The CDR3 covers 14 residues. The DNA for the CDR3 is TGTGCCAGCAGCTTGACAGGTCAGAGCGATACGCAGTATTTT. Its translation: CASSLTGQSDTQYF.